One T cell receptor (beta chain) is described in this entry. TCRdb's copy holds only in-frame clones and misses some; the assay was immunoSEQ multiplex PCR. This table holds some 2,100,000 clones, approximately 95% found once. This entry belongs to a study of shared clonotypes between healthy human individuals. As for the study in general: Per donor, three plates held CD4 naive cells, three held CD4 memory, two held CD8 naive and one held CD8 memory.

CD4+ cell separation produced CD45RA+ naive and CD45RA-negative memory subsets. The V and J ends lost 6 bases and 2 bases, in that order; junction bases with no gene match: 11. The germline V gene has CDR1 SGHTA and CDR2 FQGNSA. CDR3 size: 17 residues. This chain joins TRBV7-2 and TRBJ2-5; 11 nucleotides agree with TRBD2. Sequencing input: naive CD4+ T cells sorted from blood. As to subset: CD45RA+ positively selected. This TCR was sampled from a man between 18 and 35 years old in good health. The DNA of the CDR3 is TGTGCCAGCAGAGAAGGTAGCGGGGGGGGTTTACAAGAGACCCAGTACTTC. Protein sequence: CASREGSGGGLQETQYF.